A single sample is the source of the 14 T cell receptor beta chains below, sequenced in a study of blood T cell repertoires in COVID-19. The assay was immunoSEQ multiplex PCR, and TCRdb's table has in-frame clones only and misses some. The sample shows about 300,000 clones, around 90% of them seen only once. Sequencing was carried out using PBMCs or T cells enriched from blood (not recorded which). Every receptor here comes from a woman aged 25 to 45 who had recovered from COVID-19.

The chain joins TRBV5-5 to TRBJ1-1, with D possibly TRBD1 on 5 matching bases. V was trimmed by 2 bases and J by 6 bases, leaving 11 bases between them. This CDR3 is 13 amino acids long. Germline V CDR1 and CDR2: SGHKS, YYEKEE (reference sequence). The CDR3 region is CASSFWGVPEAFF. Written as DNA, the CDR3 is TGTGCCAGCAGCTTCTGGGGGGTCCCTGAAGCTTTCTTT.

The CDR3 spells CASSPGQGASSGNTIYF. The CDR3, as DNA: TGTGCCAGCAGCCCGGGACAGGGAGCTTCCTCTGGAAACACCATATATTTT. The rearrangement uses TRBV25-1 and TRBJ1-3, with TRBD1 identical over 9 bases. Germline CDR1 MGHDK, CDR2 SYGVNS. The CDR3 extends over 17 amino acids. The V segment lost 6 bases and the J segment 0 bases; nucleotides outside the gene matches: 9.

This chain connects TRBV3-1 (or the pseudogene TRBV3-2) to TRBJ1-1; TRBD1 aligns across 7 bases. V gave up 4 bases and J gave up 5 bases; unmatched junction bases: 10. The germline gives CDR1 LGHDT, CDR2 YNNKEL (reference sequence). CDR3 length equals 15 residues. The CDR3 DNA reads TGTGCCAGCAGCCGGATCAACAGGGGTCGGACTGAAGCTTTCTTT. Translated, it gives CASSRINRGRTEAFF.

This CDR3 is CASSPRGQGLEETQYF. In nucleotides, the CDR3 is TGTGCCAGCAGCCCAAGGGGTCAAGGATTGGAGGAGACCCAGTACTTC. The rearrangement links TRBV9 to TRBJ2-5, with D maybe TRBD1 (5 bases). From germline, CDR1 is SGDLS and CDR2 YYNGEE. This CDR3 is 16 amino acids long. V shed 4 bases and J shed 5 bases, with 21 bases lying between them.

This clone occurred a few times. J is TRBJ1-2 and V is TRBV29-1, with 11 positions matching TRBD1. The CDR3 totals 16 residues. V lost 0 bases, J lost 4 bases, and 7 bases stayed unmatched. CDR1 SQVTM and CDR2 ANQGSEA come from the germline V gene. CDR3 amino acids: CSVEDMDRGRSYGYTF. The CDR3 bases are TGCAGCGTTGAAGATATGGACAGGGGGCGATCCTATGGCTACACCTTC.

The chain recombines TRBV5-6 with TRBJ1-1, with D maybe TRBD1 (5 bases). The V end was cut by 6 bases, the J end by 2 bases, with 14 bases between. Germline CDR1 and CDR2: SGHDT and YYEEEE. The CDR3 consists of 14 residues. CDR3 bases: TGTGCCAGCATCCAAGGGGTGGTTAACACTGAAGCTTTCTTT. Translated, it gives CASIQGVVNTEAFF.

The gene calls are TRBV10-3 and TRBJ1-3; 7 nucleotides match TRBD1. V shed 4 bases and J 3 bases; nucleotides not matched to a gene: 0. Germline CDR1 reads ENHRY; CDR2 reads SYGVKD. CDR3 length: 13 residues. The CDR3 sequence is CAISGQGGNTIYF. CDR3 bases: TGTGCCATCAGTGGACAGGGTGGAAACACCATATATTTT.

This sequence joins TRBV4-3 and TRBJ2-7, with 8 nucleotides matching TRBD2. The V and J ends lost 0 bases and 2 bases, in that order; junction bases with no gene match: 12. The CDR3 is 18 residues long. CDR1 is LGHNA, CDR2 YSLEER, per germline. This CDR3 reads CASSQDTSGGPRAYEQYF. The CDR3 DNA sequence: TGCGCCAGCAGCCAAGATACCAGCGGGGGCCCGAGGGCCTACGAGCAGTACTTC.

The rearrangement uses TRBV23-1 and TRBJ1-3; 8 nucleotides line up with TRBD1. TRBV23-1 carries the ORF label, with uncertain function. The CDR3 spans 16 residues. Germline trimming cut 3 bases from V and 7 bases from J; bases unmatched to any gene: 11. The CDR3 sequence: CASSHHSKQGENTIYF. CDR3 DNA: TGCGCCAGCAGTCATCATTCCAAACAGGGGGAGAACACCATATATTTT.

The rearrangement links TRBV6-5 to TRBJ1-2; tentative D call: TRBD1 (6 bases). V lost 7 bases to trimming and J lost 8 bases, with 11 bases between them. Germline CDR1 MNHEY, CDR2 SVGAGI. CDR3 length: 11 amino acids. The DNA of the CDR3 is TGTGCCAGCACCCAGGGGTCCGGCTACACCTTC. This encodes CASTQGSGYTF.

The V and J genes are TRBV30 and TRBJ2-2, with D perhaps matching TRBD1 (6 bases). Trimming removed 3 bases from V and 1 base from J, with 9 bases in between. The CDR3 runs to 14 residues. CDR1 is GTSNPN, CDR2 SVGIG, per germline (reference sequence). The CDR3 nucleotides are TGTGCCTGGAGGACAGGATTGAACACCGGGGAGCTGTTTTTT. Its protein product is CAWRTGLNTGELFF.

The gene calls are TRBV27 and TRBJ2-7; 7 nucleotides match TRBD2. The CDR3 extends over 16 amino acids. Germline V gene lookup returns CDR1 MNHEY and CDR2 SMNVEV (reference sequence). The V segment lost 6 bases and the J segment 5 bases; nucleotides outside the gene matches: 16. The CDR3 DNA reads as TGTGCCAGCAGACCAAAGACTAGCCCACCGGGTCACGAGCAGTACTTC. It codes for CASRPKTSPPGHEQYF.

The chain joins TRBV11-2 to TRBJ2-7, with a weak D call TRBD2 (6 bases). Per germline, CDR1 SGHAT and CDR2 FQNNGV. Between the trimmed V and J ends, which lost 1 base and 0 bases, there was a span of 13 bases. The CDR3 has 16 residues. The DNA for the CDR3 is TGTGCCAGCAGCTTAGTAAGGGGACTGAGCTCCTACGAGCAGTACTTC. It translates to CASSLVRGLSSYEQYF.

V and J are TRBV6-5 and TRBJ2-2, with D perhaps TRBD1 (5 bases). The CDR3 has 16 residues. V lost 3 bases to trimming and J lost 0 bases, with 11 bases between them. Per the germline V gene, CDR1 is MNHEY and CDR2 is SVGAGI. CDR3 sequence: CASSYLDTSNTGELFF. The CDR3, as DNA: TGTGCCAGCAGTTATCTGGACACCTCGAACACCGGGGAGCTGTTTTTT.